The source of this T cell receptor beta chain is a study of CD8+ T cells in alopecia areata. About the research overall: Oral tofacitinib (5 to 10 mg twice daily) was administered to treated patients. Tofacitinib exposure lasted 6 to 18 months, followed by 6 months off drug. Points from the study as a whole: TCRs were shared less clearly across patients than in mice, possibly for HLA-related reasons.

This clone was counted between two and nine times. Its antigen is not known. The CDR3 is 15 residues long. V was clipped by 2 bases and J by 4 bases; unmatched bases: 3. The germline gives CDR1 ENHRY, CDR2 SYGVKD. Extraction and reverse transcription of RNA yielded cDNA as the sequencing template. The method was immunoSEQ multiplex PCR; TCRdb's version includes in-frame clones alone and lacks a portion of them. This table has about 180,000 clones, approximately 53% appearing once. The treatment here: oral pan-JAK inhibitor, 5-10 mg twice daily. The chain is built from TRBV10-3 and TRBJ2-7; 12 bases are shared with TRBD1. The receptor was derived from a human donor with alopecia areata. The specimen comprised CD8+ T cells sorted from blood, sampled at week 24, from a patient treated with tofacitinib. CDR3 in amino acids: CAISEPGQGAYEQYF. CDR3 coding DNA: TGTGCCATCAGTGAGCCGGGACAGGGGGCTTACGAGCAGTACTTC.